This T cell receptor (beta chain) was obtained from a study of blood T cell repertoires in COVID-19. Assay: immunoSEQ multiplex PCR; the TCRdb copy retains only in-frame clones and omits some. The sample consists of approximately 240,000 clones, roughly 87% of them appearing once. J lost 6 bases, V lost 6 bases, and 10 bases had no gene match. Germline V gives CDR1 SNHLY, CDR2 FYNNEI. The CDR3 covers 16 residues. V gene TRBV2 combines with J gene TRBJ2-5; 13 bases are a match to TRBD2. This clonotype originated in a young woman with acute COVID-19. The sample taken for sequencing was PBMCs or T cells enriched from blood (not recorded which). As DNA, the CDR3 is TGTGCCAGCAGAGATCAACTAGCGGGGGGGCGAAAGACCCAGTACTTC. Translation gives CASRDQLAGGRKTQYF. Drawing the rest from reference TRBV2 and TRBJ2-5, the complete variable domain is EPEVTQTPSHQVTQMGQEVILRCVPISNHLYFYWYRQILGQKVEFLVSFYNNEISEKSEIFDDQFSVERPDGSNFTLKIRSTKLEDSAMYFCASRDQLAGGRKTQYFGPGTRLLVL.